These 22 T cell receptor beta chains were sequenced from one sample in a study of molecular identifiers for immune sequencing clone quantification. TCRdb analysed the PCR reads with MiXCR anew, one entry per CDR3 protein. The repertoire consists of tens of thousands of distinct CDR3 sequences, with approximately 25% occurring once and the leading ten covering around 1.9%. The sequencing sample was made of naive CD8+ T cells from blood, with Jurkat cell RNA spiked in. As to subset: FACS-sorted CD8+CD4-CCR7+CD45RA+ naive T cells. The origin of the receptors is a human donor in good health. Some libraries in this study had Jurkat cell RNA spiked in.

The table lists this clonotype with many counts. The CDR3 DNA reads as TGTGCCAGCAGCGACCGTCTGGGTCAGCCCCAGCATTTT. Protein: CASSDRLGQPQHF. The chain has TRBV7-6 and TRBJ1-5, with unresolved D. The V end lost 5 bases, the J end lost 6 bases, and 11 bases lay between the germline ends. The germline V gene has CDR1 SGHVS and CDR2 FNYEAQ. The CDR3 runs 13 residues.

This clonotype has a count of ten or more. CDR3 region: CASSLLGTGANVLTF. CDR3 in DNA: TGTGCCAGCAGTTTATTAGGGACCGGGGCCAACGTCCTGACTTTC. J is TRBJ2-6 and V is TRBV27; D might be TRBD1 or TRBD2, each matching 5 bases. The CDR3 loop spans 15 amino acids. The V end lost 1 base, the J end lost 4 bases, and 8 bases lay between the germline ends. Germline V gives CDR1 MNHEY, CDR2 SMNVEV (reference sequence).

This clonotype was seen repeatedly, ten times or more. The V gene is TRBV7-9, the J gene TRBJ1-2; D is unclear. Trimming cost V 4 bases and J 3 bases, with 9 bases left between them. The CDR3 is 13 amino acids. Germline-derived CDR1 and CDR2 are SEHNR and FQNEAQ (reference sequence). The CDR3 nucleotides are TGTGCCAGCAGCTCACAGAACCACTATGGCTACACCTTC. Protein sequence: CASSSQNHYGYTF. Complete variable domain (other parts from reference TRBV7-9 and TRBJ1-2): DTGVSQNPRHKITKRGQNVTFRCDPISEHNRLYWYRQTLGQGPEFLTYFQNEAQLEKSRLLSDRFSAERPKGSFSTLEIQRTEQGDSAMYLCASSSQNHYGYTFGSGTRLTVV.

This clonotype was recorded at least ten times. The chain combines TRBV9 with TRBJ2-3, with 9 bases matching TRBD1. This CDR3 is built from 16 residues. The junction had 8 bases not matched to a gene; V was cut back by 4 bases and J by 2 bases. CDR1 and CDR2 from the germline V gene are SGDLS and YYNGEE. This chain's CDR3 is CASSTTGQGYTDTQYF. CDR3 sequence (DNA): TGTGCCAGCAGCACAACGGGACAGGGTTACACAGATACGCAGTATTTT.

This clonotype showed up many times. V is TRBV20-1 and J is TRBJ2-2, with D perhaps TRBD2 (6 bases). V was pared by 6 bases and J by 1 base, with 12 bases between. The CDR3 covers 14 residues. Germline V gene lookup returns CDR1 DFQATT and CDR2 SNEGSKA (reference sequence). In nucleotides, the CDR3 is TGCAGTGCAGAGGACTACCAGAACACCGGGGAGCTGTTTTTT. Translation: CSAEDYQNTGELFF.

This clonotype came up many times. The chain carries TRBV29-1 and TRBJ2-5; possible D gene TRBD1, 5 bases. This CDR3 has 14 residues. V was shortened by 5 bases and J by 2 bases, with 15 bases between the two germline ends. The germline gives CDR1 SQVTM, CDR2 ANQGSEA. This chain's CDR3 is CSVPATARQETQYF. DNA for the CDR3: TGCAGCGTTCCCGCGACAGCACGTCAAGAGACCCAGTACTTC.

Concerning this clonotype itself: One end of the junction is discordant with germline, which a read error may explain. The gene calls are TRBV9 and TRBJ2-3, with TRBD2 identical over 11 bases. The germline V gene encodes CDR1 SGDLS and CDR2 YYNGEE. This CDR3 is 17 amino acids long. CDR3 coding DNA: TGTGCCAGCAGCGTGACGACTAGCGGGACGGCGGCAGATACGCAGTGTTTT. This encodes CASSVTTSGTAADTQCF.

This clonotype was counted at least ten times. CDR3 coding DNA: TGTGCCAGCAGCGACGTGGGGCGGGGTGGCGTAGAGACCCAGTACTTC. It specifies CASSDVGRGGVETQYF. This sequence joins TRBV11-2 and TRBJ2-5; the D gene is possibly TRBD2 (6 bases). The V gene's germline CDR1 is SGHAT and CDR2 FQNNGV. V lost 5 bases and J 4 bases, leaving 20 bases between the germline ends. CDR3 length: 16 residues.

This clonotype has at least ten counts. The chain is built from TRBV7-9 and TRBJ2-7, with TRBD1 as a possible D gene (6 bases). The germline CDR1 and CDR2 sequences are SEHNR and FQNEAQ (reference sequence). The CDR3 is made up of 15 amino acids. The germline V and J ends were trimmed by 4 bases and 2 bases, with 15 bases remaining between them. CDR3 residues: CASSSDTGNPYEQYF. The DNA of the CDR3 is TGTGCCAGCAGCTCGGATACAGGGAACCCCTACGAGCAGTACTTC.

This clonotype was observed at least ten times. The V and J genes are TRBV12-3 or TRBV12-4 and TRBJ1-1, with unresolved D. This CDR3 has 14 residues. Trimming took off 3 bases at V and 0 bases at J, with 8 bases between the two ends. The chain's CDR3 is CASSLYRMNTEAFF. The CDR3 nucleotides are TGTGCCAGCAGTTTGTATAGGATGAACACTGAAGCTTTCTTT.

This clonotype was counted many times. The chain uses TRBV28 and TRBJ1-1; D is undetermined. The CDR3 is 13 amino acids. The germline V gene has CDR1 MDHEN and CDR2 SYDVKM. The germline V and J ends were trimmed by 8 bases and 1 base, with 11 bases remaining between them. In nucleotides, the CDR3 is TGTGCCAGCTCCGGACGGGCGAACACTGAAGCTTTCTTT. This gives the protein CASSGRANTEAFF. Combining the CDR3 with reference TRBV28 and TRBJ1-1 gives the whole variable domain DVKVTQSSRYLVKRTGEKVFLECVQDMDHENMFWYRQDPGLGLRLIYFSYDVKMKEKGDIPEGYSVSREKKERFSLILESASTNQTSMYLCASSGRANTEAFFGQGTRLTVV.

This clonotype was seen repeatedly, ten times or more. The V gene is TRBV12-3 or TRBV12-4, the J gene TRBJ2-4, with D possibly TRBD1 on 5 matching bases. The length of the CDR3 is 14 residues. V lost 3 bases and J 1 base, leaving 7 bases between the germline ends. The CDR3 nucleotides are TGTGCCAGCAGTTTTGGGGCCGCCAAAAACATTCAGTACTTC. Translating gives CASSFGAAKNIQYF.

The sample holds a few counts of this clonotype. The DNA of the CDR3 is TGTGCCAGCAGCTTCCCCAGCGGGAGGGCCGTTGACGAGCAGTACTTC. As protein: CASSFPSGRAVDEQYF. V gene TRBV7-9 combines with J gene TRBJ2-7; 10 nucleotides line up with TRBD2. The CDR3 length is 16 residues. Unmatched junction bases numbered 10, after V lost 3 bases and J lost 5 bases. CDR1 and CDR2 from the germline V gene are SEHNR and FQNEAQ (reference sequence). The full variable domain, completed using reference TRBV7-9 and TRBJ2-7, is DTGVSQNPRHKITKRGQNVTFRCDPISEHNRLYWYRQTLGQGPEFLTYFQNEAQLEKSRLLSDRFSAERPKGSFSTLEIQRTEQGDSAMYLCASSFPSGRAVDEQYFGPGTRLTVT.

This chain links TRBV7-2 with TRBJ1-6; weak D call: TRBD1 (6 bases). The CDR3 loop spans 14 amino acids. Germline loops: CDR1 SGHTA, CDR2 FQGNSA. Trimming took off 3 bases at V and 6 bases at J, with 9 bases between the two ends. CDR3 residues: CASSFGGGNSPLHF. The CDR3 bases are TGTGCCAGCAGCTTCGGGGGCGGTAATTCACCCCTCCACTTT.

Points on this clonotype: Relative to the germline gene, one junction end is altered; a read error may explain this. In DNA form, the CDR3 reads TGTGCCGGCAGCGCCGGAGGCCGAAACACCATATATTTT. Protein sequence: CAGSAGGRNTIYF. The chain employs TRBV2 and TRBJ1-3; D unclear. Per germline, CDR1 SNHLY and CDR2 FYNNEI. The CDR3 spans 13 residues.

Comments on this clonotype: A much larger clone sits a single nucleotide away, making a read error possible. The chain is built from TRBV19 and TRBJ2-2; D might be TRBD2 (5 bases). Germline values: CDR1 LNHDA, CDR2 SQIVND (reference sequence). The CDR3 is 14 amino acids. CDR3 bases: TGTGCCAGTAGTATTATAGGGATCGCCGGGGAGCTGCTTTTT. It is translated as CASSIIGIAGELLF. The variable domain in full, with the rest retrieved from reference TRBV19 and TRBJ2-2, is DGGITQSPKYLFRKEGQNVTLSCEQNLNHDAMYWYRQDPGQGLRLIYYSQIVNDFQKGDIAEGYSVSREKKESFPLTVTSAQKNPTAFYLCASSIIGIAGELLFGEGSRLTVL.

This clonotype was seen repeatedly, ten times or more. DNA for the CDR3: TGTGCCAGCAGCCCAGGCGGGGAAAAGAACACTGAAGCTTTCTTT. Translated, it gives CASSPGGEKNTEAFF. The rearrangement links TRBV12-3 or TRBV12-4 to TRBJ1-1, with no clear D. V lost 6 bases to trimming and J lost 1 base, with 15 bases between them. The CDR3 has 15 residues.

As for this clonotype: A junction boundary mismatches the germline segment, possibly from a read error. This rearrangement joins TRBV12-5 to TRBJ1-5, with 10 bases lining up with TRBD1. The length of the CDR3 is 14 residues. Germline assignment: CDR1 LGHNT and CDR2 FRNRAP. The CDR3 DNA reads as TGTGCTAGTGGTGCCGGGACAGGGGATCAGCCCCAACATTTT. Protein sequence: CASGAGTGDQPQHF.

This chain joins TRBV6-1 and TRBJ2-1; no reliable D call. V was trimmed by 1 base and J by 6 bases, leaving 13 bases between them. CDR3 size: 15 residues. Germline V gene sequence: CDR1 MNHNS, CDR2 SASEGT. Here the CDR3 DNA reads TGTGCCAGCAGTGAAGAACTCAGCAGCTTCAATGAGCAGTTCTTC. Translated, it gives CASSEELSSFNEQFF.

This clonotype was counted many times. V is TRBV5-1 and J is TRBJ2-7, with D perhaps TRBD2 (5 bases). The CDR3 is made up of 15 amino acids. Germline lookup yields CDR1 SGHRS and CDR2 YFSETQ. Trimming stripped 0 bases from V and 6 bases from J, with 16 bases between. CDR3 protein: CASSLAFGVGAEQYF. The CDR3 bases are TGCGCCAGCAGCTTGGCGTTCGGGGTTGGCGCCGAGCAGTACTTC.

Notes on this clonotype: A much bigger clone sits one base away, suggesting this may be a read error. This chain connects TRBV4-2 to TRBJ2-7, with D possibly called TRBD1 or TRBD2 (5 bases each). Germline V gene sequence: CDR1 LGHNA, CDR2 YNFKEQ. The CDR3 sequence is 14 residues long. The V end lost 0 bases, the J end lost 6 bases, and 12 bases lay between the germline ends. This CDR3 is CASSQETGAGEQYF. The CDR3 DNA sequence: TGTGCCAGCAGCCAAGAAACCGGGGCGGGCGAGCAGTACTTC.

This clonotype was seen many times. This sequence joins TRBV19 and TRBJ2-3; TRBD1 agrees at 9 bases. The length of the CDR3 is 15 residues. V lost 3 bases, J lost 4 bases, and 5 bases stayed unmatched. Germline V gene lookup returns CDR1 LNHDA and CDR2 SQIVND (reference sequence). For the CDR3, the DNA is TGTGCCAGTAGTATTGGAGACAGGGGGTCAGATACGCAGTATTTT. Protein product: CASSIGDRGSDTQYF. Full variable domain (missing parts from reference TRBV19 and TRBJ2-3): DGGITQSPKYLFRKEGQNVTLSCEQNLNHDAMYWYRQDPGQGLRLIYYSQIVNDFQKGDIAEGYSVSREKKESFPLTVTSAQKNPTAFYLCASSIGDRGSDTQYFGPGTRLTVL.